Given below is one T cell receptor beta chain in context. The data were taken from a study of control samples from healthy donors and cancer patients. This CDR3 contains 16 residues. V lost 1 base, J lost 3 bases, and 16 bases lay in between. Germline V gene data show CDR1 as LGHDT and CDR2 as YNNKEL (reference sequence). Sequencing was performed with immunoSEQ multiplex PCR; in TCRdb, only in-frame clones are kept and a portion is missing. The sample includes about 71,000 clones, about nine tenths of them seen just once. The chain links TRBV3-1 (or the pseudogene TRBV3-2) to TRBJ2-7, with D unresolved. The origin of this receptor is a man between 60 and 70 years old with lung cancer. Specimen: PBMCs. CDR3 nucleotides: TGTGCCAGCAGCCAAGTTCGGCTGGGCGGTCTCTACGAGCAGTACTTC. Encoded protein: CASSQVRLGGLYEQYF.